This TCR beta chain was sequenced during a study of T-cell memory formation after mild COVID-19. Whole-study findings and limits: Clones shrinking from day 15 to 85 showed even CD4/CD8 mixes; later expanders tilted CD4+.

This clonotype was counted between two and nine times. No antigen is known for it. In TCRdb, the 5' RACE reads were re-called with MiXCR into one record per CDR3 protein. This table holds around 370,000 distinct CDR3 sequences, over 20% found once. This sequence was found in an adult woman who had mild COVID-19 (a few samples of this study predate the infection). Cell type and time point are not known. Specimen: PBMCs or a T cell subset sorted from them (not recorded which).

The CDR3 DNA sequence: TGTGCCAGCAGCTCATTGAGCGGAGCGTCCCGGGTCAATGAGCAGTTCTTC. Protein sequence: CASSSLSGASRVNEQFF. This rearrangement joins TRBV11-2 to TRBJ2-1, with a weak D call TRBD2 (5 bases). Trimming took off 4 bases at V and 6 bases at J, with 22 bases between the two ends. Per germline, CDR1 SGHAT and CDR2 FQNNGV. This CDR3 region has 17 residues.